One and the same sample provided the 14 T cell receptor beta chains below, sequenced in a study of T cell responses to AZD1222 COVID-19 vaccine. Method: immunoSEQ multiplex PCR; TCRdb's copy keeps in-frame clones and lacks some. The repertoire consists of fewer than 150,000 clones, with 88% occurring once and the leading ten covering 3% to 3.5%. The sample consisted of peripheral blood, taken 28 days after the second AZD1222 dose. The receptors stem from an adult who received the AZD1222 COVID-19 vaccine.

Here the CDR3 reads CASSPGQGFGEKLFF. The CDR3 region has the DNA TGTGCCAGCAGCCCGGGACAGGGATTTGGGGAAAAACTGTTTTTT. The chain has TRBV28 and TRBJ1-4; TRBD1 matches 9 bases. The CDR3 runs 15 residues. Germline-derived CDR1 and CDR2 are MDHEN and SYDVKM. Trimming took 6 bases from V and 8 from J; bases not matched to a gene: 10.

This chain links TRBV30 with TRBJ2-3; perhaps TRBD2 as D (6 bases). V was trimmed by 6 bases and J by 4 bases, leaving 14 bases between them. CDR1 and CDR2 (germline): GTSNPN, SVGIG (reference sequence). The CDR3 contains 13 residues. CDR3 in amino acids: CACSGLSADTQYF. CDR3 sequence (DNA): TGTGCCTGTTCGGGACTTTCGGCAGATACGCAGTATTTT. The entire variable domain, with the rest obtained from reference TRBV30 and TRBJ2-3, is as follows: SQTIHQWPATLVQPVGSPLSLECTVEGTSNPNLYWYRQAAGRGLQLLFYSVGIGQISSEVPQNLSASRPQDRQFILSSKKLLLSDSGFYLCACSGLSADTQYFGPGTRLTVL.

In this sample, this clone turned up a few times. This chain uses TRBV6-2 or TRBV6-3 with TRBJ1-4, with 9 nucleotides matching TRBD1. The germline V gene has CDR1 MNHEY and CDR2 SVGEGT. Trimming at V came to 4 bases and at J to 7 bases, leaving 4 bases not matched to a gene. CDR3 length: 14 residues. The CDR3 nucleotides read TGTGCCAGCAGTTCCGGACAGGGGAGTGAAAAACTGTTTTTT. Protein: CASSSGQGSEKLFF.

The J gene is TRBJ2-7, the V gene TRBV6-5; no firm D call. Germline V gene sequence: CDR1 MNHEY, CDR2 SVGAGI. The V gene lost 2 bases and the J gene lost 2 bases, with 7 bases spanning the gap. This CDR3 comprises 13 residues. The CDR3 spells CASSYAPTYEQYF. CDR3 in DNA: TGTGCCAGCAGTTACGCTCCTACCTACGAGCAGTACTTC.

The CDR3, as DNA: TGTGCCAGCAGTTTTCTAGGCCAGCGGTCGTACGAGCAGTACTTC. It codes for CASSFLGQRSYEQYF. The V and J genes are TRBV27 and TRBJ2-7; D perhaps matches TRBD2 (5 bases). The germline CDR1 and CDR2 sequences are MNHEY and SMNVEV (reference sequence). This CDR3 spans 15 amino acids. The V end lost 3 bases, the J end lost 4 bases, and 16 bases lay between the germline ends.

A single count supports this clone. This sequence joins TRBV7-2 and TRBJ2-5, with 9 bases fitting TRBD2. Trimming took 5 bases from V and 8 from J; bases not matched to a gene: 18. This CDR3 has 17 residues. The germline V gene has CDR1 SGHTA and CDR2 FQGNSA. Here the CDR3 DNA reads TGTGCCAGCAGCCCGGGCGAGGGGCGGCCTAGCGGGGCAACCCAGTACTTC. It yields the protein CASSPGEGRPSGATQYF.

The chain carries TRBV9 and TRBJ1-3; tentatively, D is TRBD1 (6 bases). This CDR3 comprises 15 residues. V was shortened by 2 bases and J by 2 bases, with 11 bases between the two germline ends. Germline V gene lookup returns CDR1 SGDLS and CDR2 YYNGEE. Here the CDR3 reads CASSVEGGTGNTIYF. As DNA, the CDR3 is TGTGCCAGCAGCGTCGAGGGGGGGACTGGAAACACCATATATTTT. Drawing the rest from reference TRBV9 and TRBJ1-3, the complete variable domain is DSGVTQTPKHLITATGQRVTLRCSPRSGDLSVYWYQQSLDQGLQFLIQYYNGEERAKGNILERFSAQQFPDLHSELNLSSLELGDSALYFCASSVEGGTGNTIYFGEGSWLTVV.

This clone has just a few counts. The V call is TRBV4-1, the J call TRBJ2-7; D is uncertain. CDR3 length: 15 residues. Germline V gene lookup returns CDR1 MGHRA and CDR2 YSYEKL. V lost 0 bases to trimming and J lost 3 bases, with 12 bases between them. The chain's CDR3 is CASSQERMSVYEQYF. The CDR3 bases are TGCGCCAGCAGCCAAGAACGCATGAGCGTCTACGAGCAGTACTTC.

The V call is TRBV18, the J call TRBJ2-1, with 9 bases aligning to TRBD2. Trimming took 3 bases from V and 9 from J; bases not matched to a gene: 9. This CDR3 has 15 amino acids. Germline lookup yields CDR1 KGHSH and CDR2 LQKENI. The CDR3 is CASSPGVAGEGEQFF. The DNA for the CDR3 is TGTGCCAGCTCACCGGGGGTAGCGGGAGAGGGTGAGCAGTTCTTC. Filled out from reference TRBV18 and TRBJ2-1, the complete variable domain reads NAGVMQNPRHLVRRRGQEARLRCSPMKGHSHVYWYRQLPEEGLKFMVYLQKENIIDESGMPKERFSAEFPKEGPSILRIQQVVRGDSAAYFCASSPGVAGEGEQFFGPGTRLTVL.

J is TRBJ2-7 and V is TRBV18; no definite D call. The CDR3 contains 16 residues. The ends were cut back, 3 bases at V and 3 bases at J, with 18 bases in the middle. Germline V gives CDR1 KGHSH, CDR2 LQKENI. In DNA form, the CDR3 reads TGTGCCAGCTCACCCGCAATCGTTGCTGACGTCTACGAGCAGTACTTC. Protein: CASSPAIVADVYEQYF.

The chain links TRBV6-1 to TRBJ2-3, with no clear D. The ends were cut back, 3 bases at V and 4 bases at J, with 5 bases in the middle. This CDR3 contains 12 residues. Looked up from germline, CDR1 is MNHNS and CDR2 is SASEGT. The CDR3 DNA sequence: TGTGCCAGCAGTGAGAGCTCAGATACGCAGTATTTT. Its protein is CASSESSDTQYF.

This chain connects TRBV6-5 to TRBJ1-1; D remains ambiguous. From germline, CDR1 is MNHEY and CDR2 SVGAGI. Between the trimmed V and J ends, which lost 6 bases and 1 base, there was a span of 6 bases. This CDR3 is 12 amino acids long. CDR3 amino acids: CASSTGNTEAFF. The CDR3 DNA follows: TGTGCCAGCAGCACCGGGAACACTGAAGCTTTCTTT.

This rearrangement joins TRBV28 to TRBJ2-3; unclear D gene. This CDR3 has 14 amino acids. CDR1 is MDHEN, CDR2 SYDVKM, per germline. Trimming removed 2 bases from V and 2 bases from J, with 8 bases in between. The CDR3 sequence: CASSLDLATDTQYF. In DNA form, the CDR3 reads TGTGCCAGCAGTTTAGATTTGGCCACAGATACGCAGTATTTT. The full variable domain, with the rest looked up from reference TRBV28 and TRBJ2-3, is DVKVTQSSRYLVKRTGEKVFLECVQDMDHENMFWYRQDPGLGLRLIYFSYDVKMKEKGDIPEGYSVSREKKERFSLILESASTNQTSMYLCASSLDLATDTQYFGPGTRLTVL.

The chain is built from TRBV10-2 and TRBJ1-6; no clear D. Germline V gives CDR1 WSHSY, CDR2 SAAADI. Trimming removed 3 bases at V and 7 bases at J, with 7 bases between. CDR3 length: 13 residues. The CDR3 DNA reads TGCGCCAGCAGTGAACAGCCCAATTCACCCCTCCACTTT. This gives the protein CASSEQPNSPLHF.